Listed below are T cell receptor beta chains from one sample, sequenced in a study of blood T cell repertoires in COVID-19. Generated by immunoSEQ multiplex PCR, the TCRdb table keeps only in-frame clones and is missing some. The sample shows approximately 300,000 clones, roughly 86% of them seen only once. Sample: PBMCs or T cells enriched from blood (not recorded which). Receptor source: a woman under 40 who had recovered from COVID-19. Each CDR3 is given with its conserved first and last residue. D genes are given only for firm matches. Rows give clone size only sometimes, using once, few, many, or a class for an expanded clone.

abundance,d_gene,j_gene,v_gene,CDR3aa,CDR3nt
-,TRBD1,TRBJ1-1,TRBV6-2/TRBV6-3,CASSRDRVSTEAFF,TGTGCCAGCAGTCGTGACAGGGTATCAACTGAAGCTTTCTTT
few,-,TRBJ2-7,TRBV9,CASSVGSDEQYF,TGTGCCAGCAGCGTAGGTTCCGACGAGCAGTACTTC
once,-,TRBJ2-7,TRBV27,CASSLRQEYYSYEQYF,TGTGCCAGCAGTCTCCGACAGGAATACTATTCCTACGAGCAGTACTTC
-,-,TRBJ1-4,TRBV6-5,CASSTTGEAEKLFF,TGTGCCAGCAGTACTACCGGAGAGGCCGAAAAACTGTTTTTT
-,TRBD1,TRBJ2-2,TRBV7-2,CASRPRGLGTGELFF,TGTGCCAGCAGACCGAGGGGGCTCGGCACCGGGGAGCTGTTTTTT
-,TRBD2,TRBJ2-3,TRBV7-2,CASSASLLAGHTDTQYF,TGTGCCAGCAGCGCCTCCCTACTAGCGGGCCACACAGATACGCAGTATTTT
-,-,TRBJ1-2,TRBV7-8,CASSLDQDYGYTF,TGTGCCAGCAGCTTAGATCAGGACTATGGCTACACTTTC
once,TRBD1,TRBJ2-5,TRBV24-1,CATSDPTGGGETQYF,TGTGCCACCAGTGACCCGACAGGGGGCGGTGAGACCCAGTACTTC
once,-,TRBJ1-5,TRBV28,CASSPGGRGNQPQHF,TGTGCCAGCAGTCCCGGGGGGAGGGGTAATCAGCCCCAGCATTTT
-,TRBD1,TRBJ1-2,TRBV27,CASSTQTPGGGDGYTF,TGTGCCAGCAGTACTCAAACCCCGGGAGGGGGCGATGGCTACACCTTC
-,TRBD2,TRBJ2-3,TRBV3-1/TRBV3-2,CASSQDLAGVGDTQYF,TGTGCCAGCAGCCAAGATCTGGCGGGGGTTGGAGATACGCAGTATTTT
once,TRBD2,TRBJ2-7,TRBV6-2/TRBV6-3,CASSSPGRSGRYEQYF,TGTGCCAGCAGTTCCCCCGGGAGGTCGGGCCGTTACGAGCAGTACTTC
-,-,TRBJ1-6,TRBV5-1,CASGASDWSSYNSPLHF,TGCGCCAGCGGCGCCTCGGACTGGAGCTCCTATAATTCACCCCTCCACTTT
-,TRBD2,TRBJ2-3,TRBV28,CASSLLVTSGRETDTQYF,TGTGCCAGCAGTTTATTGGTTACTAGCGGGAGGGAGACAGATACGCAGTATTTT
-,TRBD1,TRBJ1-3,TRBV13,CASSSPGTGLNTIYF,TGTGCCAGCAGCAGCCCTGGGACAGGTCTAAACACCATATATTTT
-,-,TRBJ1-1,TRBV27,CASSLGRLNTEAFF,TGTGCCAGCAGTTTAGGCAGGCTGAACACTGAAGCTTTCTTT
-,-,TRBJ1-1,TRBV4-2,CASSHQGYTEAFF,TGTGCCAGCAGCCACCAGGGTTACACTGAAGCTTTCTTT
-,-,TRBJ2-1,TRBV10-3,CATRTFPTENNEQFF,TGTGCCACCAGGACATTTCCTACTGAGAACAATGAGCAGTTCTTC
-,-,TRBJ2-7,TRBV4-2,CASSQAGGNSYEQYF,TGTGCCAGCAGCCAGGCTGGAGGAAATTCCTACGAGCAGTACTTC
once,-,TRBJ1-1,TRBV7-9,CASSLGNGMNTEAFF,TGTGCCAGCAGCTTAGGGAACGGGATGAACACTGAAGCTTTCTTT
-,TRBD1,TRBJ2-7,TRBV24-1,CATRKQTGTGRYEQYF,TGTGCCACCCGAAAACAAACCGGGACAGGTAGATACGAGCAGTACTTC